These T cell receptor beta chains were read from a single sample in a study of radiotherapy plus CTLA-4 blockade in lung cancer. Measured with immunoSEQ multiplex PCR; TCRdb has only the in-frame clones, and not every one. This repertoire shows some 15,000 clones, less than 75% found once; its top ten account for more than 45%. The specimen comprised peripheral blood, sampled from a patient treated with radiotherapy plus ipilimumab. These receptors came from a human donor with non-small cell lung cancer whose response to radiotherapy plus ipilimumab could not be evaluated. The CDR3 runs from the conserved cysteine through the conserved F or W. A D gene is named only where the DNA matches it firmly. Rows give clone size only sometimes, using once, few, many, or a class for an expanded clone.

- TRBD1 12 TRBJ1-6 TRBV2 CASIQGATPLHF TGTGCCAGCATTCAGGGGGCTACACCCCTCCACTTT
- - 15 TRBJ1-5 TRBV7-2 CASSLEGKGDQPQHF TGTGCCAGCAGCTTAGAGGGGAAAGGGGATCAGCCCCAGCATTTT
- - 13 TRBJ1-1 TRBV7-2 CASSLGALSEAFF TGTGCCAGCAGCTTAGGGGCCCTTTCTGAAGCTTTCTTT
- - 14 TRBJ2-3 TRBV7-9 CASSLGQGPDTQYF TGTGCCAGCAGCTTGGGGCAGGGGCCAGATACGCAGTATTTT
- TRBD1 16 TRBJ2-3 TRBV18 CASSAYSTGGTDTQYF TGTGCCAGCTCGGCTTATTCGACAGGGGGCACAGATACGCAGTATTTT
- TRBD1 15 TRBJ1-1 TRBV7-2 CASSLVGRGAAEAFF TGTGCCAGCAGCTTAGTTGGCAGGGGGGCGGCTGAAGCTTTCTTT
- - 15 TRBJ1-5 TRBV15 CATSRDRAANQPQHF TGTGCCACCAGCAGAGACAGGGCGGCCAATCAGCCCCAGCATTTT
- - 14 TRBJ2-7 TRBV5-1 CASRRTDASYEQYF TGCGCCAGCAGGAGGACAGACGCCTCCTACGAGCAGTACTTC
once - 13 TRBJ2-1 TRBV11-2 CASSFGGSNEQFF TGTGCCAGCAGCTTCGGTGGGAGTAATGAGCAGTTCTTC
few - 15 TRBJ2-3 TRBV5-1 CASSLRGILTDTQYF TGCGCCAGCAGCTTACGGGGGATTCTCACAGATACGCAGTATTTT
- - 19 TRBJ1-2 TRBV4-1 CASSQDWQAAYTFIMANTF TGCGCCAGCAGCCAAGATTGGCAGGCCGCCTATACCTTTATTATGGCTAACACCTTC